This is a list of T cell receptor beta chains from one sample in a study of CD8 T cells in ankylosing spondylitis. TCRdb re-derived calls from the 5' RACE reads in MiXCR, one entry per CDR3 protein. The sample has a few hundred thousand distinct CDR3 sequences; 20% to 25% are singletons. The material sequenced was blood, either unsorted or a sorted T cell fraction (not recorded which). These receptors were taken from a male donor with ankylosing spondylitis or in good health (not recorded which). Both conserved end residues are part of each CDR3. The D gene is left open where the match is weak. Clone size is shown for a subset of rows, as once, few, many or a class of expanded clone.

clone_size j_call v_call d_call cdr3_nt cdr3_aa
- TRBJ2-1 TRBV7-2 - TGTGCCAGCAGCTTCAACAAATACAATGAGCAGTTCTTC CASSFNKYNEQFF
few TRBJ2-3 TRBV7-9 TRBD2 TGTGCCAGCAGCATTCGGGGGGGAGATACGCAGTATTTT CASSIRGGDTQYF
- TRBJ2-1 TRBV11-2 - TGTGCCAGCAGCTTAGTAGTAAATGAGCAGTTCTTC CASSLVVNEQFF
few TRBJ2-1 TRBV20-1 TRBD1 TGCAGTGCTAGAGATCTTACCGGGACAGGGTACAATGAGCAGTTCTTC CSARDLTGTGYNEQFF
- TRBJ2-7 TRBV20-1 - TGCAGAGGGCTGGGGACGGCCTACGAGCAGTACTTC CRGLGTAYEQYF
few TRBJ2-7 TRBV20-1 TRBD1 TGCAGTGCTGGGGACAGGGGAAGCTCCTACGAGCAGTACTTC CSAGDRGSSYEQYF
many TRBJ2-5 TRBV12-3/TRBV12-4 - TGTGCCAGCAGTTTGGGCAGCCTAGGACAGACCCAGTACTTC CASSLGSLGQTQYF
- TRBJ2-7 TRBV4-1 - TGCGCCAGCAGCCTGGGGGCCCCCTCCTACGAGCAGTACTTC CASSLGAPSYEQYF
- TRBJ1-1 TRBV6-1 - TGTGCCAGCAGTGTCCAGGGATTGAACACTGAAGCTTTCTTT CASSVQGLNTEAFF
- TRBJ1-1 TRBV7-9 - TGTGCCAGCAGCTATCAGATCACTGAAGCTTTCTTT CASSYQITEAFF
few TRBJ2-1 TRBV15 - TGTGCCACCAGCAGATCACTGGACGCGGGTGAGCAGTTCTTC CATSRSLDAGEQFF
few TRBJ2-3 TRBV4-1 - TGCGCCAGCAGCCAAGCCCCGGGACATGCCTCAGATACGCAGTATTTT CASSQAPGHASDTQYF
few TRBJ2-5 TRBV6-4 TRBD1 TGTGCCAGCAGCCCATCAGGGACAGACCGAGCAGAGACCCAGTACTTC CASSPSGTDRAETQYF
few TRBJ2-7 TRBV7-8 - TGTGCCAGCAGCGCACAGGACGACGGAGGATGGAACTACGAGCAGTACTTC CASSAQDDGGWNYEQYF
few TRBJ2-1 TRBV29-1 - TGCAGCGTGGGGGGAAGCCCACCCTCCTACAATGAGCAGTTCTTC CSVGGSPPSYNEQFF
once TRBJ2-5 TRBV12-3/TRBV12-4 - TGTGCCAGCAGTCGCCTACTAGGCGGGTCGGAGACCCAGTACTTC CASSRLLGGSETQYF
- TRBJ2-3 TRBV5-8 TRBD2 TGTGCCAGCAGCTTGATGGGACGGGAGGGGCACACAGATACGCAGTATTTT CASSLMGREGHTDTQYF
many TRBJ2-3 TRBV12-3/TRBV12-4 - TGTGCCAGCTCACTGCGGGTATCGACAGATACGCAGTATTTT CASSLRVSTDTQYF
few TRBJ2-1 TRBV11-2 TRBD1 TGTGCCAGCAGGCACCCTTACTCCGGGACAGGGGGCAATGAGCAGTTCTTC CASRHPYSGTGGNEQFF
many TRBJ2-7 TRBV5-1 TRBD1 TGCGCCAGCAGCTTCGGACAGGTAGCCCCCTACGAGCAGTACTTC CASSFGQVAPYEQYF
- TRBJ2-4 TRBV20-1 - TGCAGTGCTAGAGATTTTATGCTAGCCAAAAACATTCAGTACTTC CSARDFMLAKNIQYF
- TRBJ1-3 TRBV6-6 - TGTGCCAGCAGTTATGGGGGCGCGAACACCATATATTTT CASSYGGANTIYF
many TRBJ1-3 TRBV6-1 - TGTGCCAGCAGTGAAGCGTCCGGGACACCCAACACCATATATTTT CASSEASGTPNTIYF
- TRBJ2-1 TRBV12-3/TRBV12-4 TRBD2 TGTGCCAGTCGAGGAATAGCGGGGGGGCAAGGGGATGAGCAGTTCTTC CASRGIAGGQGDEQFF
- TRBJ2-1 TRBV11-2 TRBD2 TGTGCCAGCAGCTTAGGGGCTAGCGGGTTTGAGCAGTTCTTC CASSLGASGFEQFF
few TRBJ2-7 TRBV29-1 - TGCAGCGGGGGCCCGGGGAAGAGCTCCTACGAGCAGTACTTC CSGGPGKSSYEQYF
- TRBJ2-7 TRBV20-1 TRBD1 TGCAGTGCTAGACCCGGGACAGGGAGCTCCTACGAGCAGTACTTC CSARPGTGSSYEQYF
- TRBJ2-3 TRBV29-1 - TGCAGCGTTGATGACAGTAGCACAGATACGCAGTATTTT CSVDDSSTDTQYF
- TRBJ2-7 TRBV20-1 TRBD2 TGCAGTGCTAGAGAAACTAGCGGGGGAGCATACGAGCAGTACTTC CSARETSGGAYEQYF
- TRBJ2-7 TRBV25-1 - TGTGCCAGCTTCCTACACGAGCAGTACTTC CASFLHEQYF
- TRBJ2-3 TRBV7-3 TRBD2 TGTGCCAGCAGCTCCCCTGTGGGGGGGAACACAGATACGCAGTATTTT CASSSPVGGNTDTQYF
- TRBJ2-4 TRBV16 - TGTGCCAGCAGCCAATCGGGCAGCAAAAACATTCAGTACTTC CASSQSGSKNIQYF
- TRBJ2-3 TRBV4-2 - TGTGCCAGCAGCCCACCACGGCTGGGCGCAGATACGCAGTATTTT CASSPPRLGADTQYF
- TRBJ2-1 TRBV3-1 TRBD2 TGTGCCAGCAGCCAAGTAGTCGGTAGCGGGGCGAACAATGAGCAGTTCTTC CASSQVVGSGANNEQFF
few TRBJ2-2 TRBV7-9 - TGTGCCAGCAGCCCAACGGCCTCCGGGGAGCTGTTTTTT CASSPTASGELFF
once TRBJ2-3 TRBV7-8 - TGTGCCAGCAGCCCGGGACACCTCACAGATACGCAGTATTTT CASSPGHLTDTQYF
few TRBJ2-3 TRBV27 - TGTGCCAGCAGTTTTATTTACCGTCGAAGCACAGATACGCAGTATTTT CASSFIYRRSTDTQYF
- TRBJ2-5 TRBV12-3/TRBV12-4 TRBD2 TGTGCCAGCAGTTTGGGGGGGTTGACCCAGTACTTC CASSLGGLTQYF
- TRBJ2-5 TRBV6-1 - TGTGCCAGCAGTGAATTCTTCTCTGGGTCTCAAGAGACCCAGTACTTC CASSEFFSGSQETQYF
few TRBJ2-1 TRBV12-3/TRBV12-4 TRBD2 TGTGCCAGCACCCCCGTTCCGGGAGGGGAGCAGTTCTTC CASTPVPGGEQFF
- TRBJ2-1 TRBV12-3/TRBV12-4 - TGTGCCAGCAGTCCAGGGGGAGGGCATGAGCAGTTCTTC CASSPGGGHEQFF
- TRBJ1-5 TRBV2 - TGTGCCAGCAGTGGGGGGGATCAGCCCCAGCATTTT CASSGGDQPQHF
- TRBJ2-1 TRBV27 - TGTGCCAGCAGTTTTGGAGTCTACAATGAGCAGTTCTTC CASSFGVYNEQFF
- TRBJ2-2 TRBV5-1 - TGCGCCAGCAGCTTGATACAGGGAGCCGGGGAGCTGTTTTTT CASSLIQGAGELFF
- TRBJ2-3 TRBV12-2 - TGTGCAAGTCGCTCCTGGACTAGCGGGGTGTGCACAGATACGCAGTATTTT CASRSWTSGVCTDTQYF